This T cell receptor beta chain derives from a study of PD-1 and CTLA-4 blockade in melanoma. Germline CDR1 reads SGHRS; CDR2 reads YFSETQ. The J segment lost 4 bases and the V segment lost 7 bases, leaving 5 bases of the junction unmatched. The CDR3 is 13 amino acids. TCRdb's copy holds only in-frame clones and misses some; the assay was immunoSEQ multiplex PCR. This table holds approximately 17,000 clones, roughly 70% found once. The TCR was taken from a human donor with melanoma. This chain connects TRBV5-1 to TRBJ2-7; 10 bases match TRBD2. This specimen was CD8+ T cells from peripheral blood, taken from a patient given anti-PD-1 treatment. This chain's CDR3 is CASSVAGGYEQYF. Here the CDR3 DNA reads TGCGCCAGCTCGGTAGCGGGAGGTTACGAGCAGTACTTC.